The entry below describes one T cell receptor (beta chain). V was clipped by 3 bases and J by 11 bases, with 10 bases between them. The CDR3 contains 10 residues. Germline values: CDR1 GTSNPN, CDR2 SVGIG (reference sequence). Method: immunoSEQ multiplex PCR; TCRdb's copy keeps in-frame clones and lacks some. The table has 2 million to 3 million clones, more than 85% seen once; the top ten hold about 0.34%. This entry is derived from a study of shared clonotypes between healthy human individuals. This clonotype was obtained from a man younger than 35 in good health. Some clones in this sample may be carry-over from other donors' samples. The chain couples TRBV30 to TRBJ1-1; no firm D call. Sequenced input: naive CD4+ T cells from PBMCs. Documented subset: CD45RA+ positively selected. The CDR3 DNA follows: TGTGCCTGGAGCCTGGAGGATGCTTTCTTT. As protein: CAWSLEDAFF. The entire variable domain, with the rest obtained from reference TRBV30 and TRBJ1-1, is as follows: SQTIHQWPATLVQPVGSPLSLECTVEGTSNPNLYWYRQAAGRGLQLLFYSVGIGQISSEVPQNLSASRPQDRQFILSSKKLLLSDSGFYLCAWSLEDAFFGQGTRLTVV.